This T cell receptor beta chain was profiled in a study of shared clonotypes between healthy human individuals (dated by TCRdb to between 2020 and 2021). The study in broad terms: A few men and a couple of women, aged 18 to 49 years, made up the cohort. For each donor, CD4 naive and CD4 memory were each run on three plates, CD8 naive on two plates, and CD8 memory on one plate. Between about 0.9 and 9 billion PBMCs per donor were obtained by leukapheresis. Blood TCR repertoires of a handful of healthy adults were deeply sequenced to estimate repertoire size and the extent of clonotype sharing between individuals. Libraries were prepared and TCR repertoires were sequenced by different laboratories using diverse techniques, in order to increase sequencing depth and limit assay-specific biases.

A note on this clone: It lacks a known antigen. No much larger clonotype is one base removed from it; base qualities were not supplied.

Using the deep immunoSEQ assay, TCR CDR3 regions were amplified from genomic DNA by multiplex PCR. Genomic DNA extracted from each cell subset was distributed evenly over all wells of several immunoSEQ 96-well plates, and each plate served as one replicate. Each replicate PCR for sorted subsets received roughly 200 ng genomic DNA, equal to roughly 33,000 T cell genomes. Purified libraries were quantified with a Qubit 3.0 fluorometer, sized on a Bioanalyzer 2100, and re-quantified with the KAPA Library Quantification kit. Each immunoSEQ 96-well plate was sequenced on its own single-read 150-cycle Illumina NextSeq 550 flow cell. Under the source paper's analysis protocol: Because the immunoSEQ output held only junctional sequences and lacked quality scores, the filtering could not match the filtering applied to full-length reads. To assign V/J genes and CDR3, sequences were annotated against IMGT germline references using PyIR, a Python wrapper for IgBLAST v1.9. Any read was removed if the V/J assignment was weak (E-value above 1e-6), the CDR3 was missing, or the read contained stop codons, out-of-frame junctions, or ambiguous translated residues. V3J clonotypes were defined as sequences sharing an identical inferred V gene, J gene, and CDR3 amino acid sequence. To compute the percentage overlap between repertoires, the number of shared unique clonotypes was divided by the size of the smaller repertoire. Three approaches were used to assess repertoire richness: RTK rarefaction, the Chao1 estimator, and Recon v2.1 estimates of unobserved clonotypes. Generation probabilities were computed with OLGA for all TCRbeta clonotypes obtained by the gDNA method from several donors. Entries here come from immuneACCESS through TCRdb and include only in-frame sequences with V and J called. Some clones fail to appear in such tables; in the studies checked, an unresolved V gene covers under half of the shortfall, and the cause of the remainder is unknown. The V and J calls and clone size come from that table; D and trimming were worked out from the DNA. The sample records 600,000 or so clones, approximately 95% of which are singletons. Around 0.11% of the sample goes to the ten largest clones.

CD8 naive samples were obtained by positive selection for CCR7 among CD45RO-negative cells, yielding a CD45RA+CCR7+ population from which TemRA cells were excluded. Healthy HIV-negative adults with no recently reported acute infections or vaccinations were included as donors. Only Caucasian adults living in Nashville, Tennessee, USA were represented among the donors. After blood collection by leukapheresis, PBMCs were isolated using Ficoll-Histopaque density gradient centrifugation and then cryopreserved in the vapor phase of liquid nitrogen. Purity and quantity of every magnetically sorted T cell population were checked by analytical flow cytometry. Genomic DNA was isolated from every sorted fraction and measured by UV absorbance on a Nanodrop 2000c. Its CDR3 holds 13 amino acids, cysteine through phenylalanine. The sequence is cut down to CDR3 DNA, 39 bases in frame from base 1. V is pruned by 4 bases and J by 5 bases, leaving 3 bases of the junction without a gene match. CDR1 and CDR2, per the germline V gene, are SGHDT and YYEEEE.

The paper as a whole reports these results and caveats: Pairwise subsampling indicated that sequencing depth was expected to affect the degree of clonotype sharing among donors. Rarefaction of sorted-subset datasets indicated incomplete sequencing despite the large sequencing depth. Because the study included only a small number of donors, the genetic and exposure-history diversity represented was limited. When a handful of donors were compared, the shared fraction of clonotypes was about 5.5% for naive CD4, more than 3% for naive CD8, 2.3% for memory CD4, and 0.4% for memory CD8. Naive subsets generally had larger estimated clonotype richness than memory subsets. Compared with non-shared clonotypes, the clonotypes found in all four sorted-subset donors had higher generation probabilities. Sampling was restricted to blood, and TCR repertoires in tissue are likely to differ from TCR repertoires in blood.

The sequence links TRBV5-6 to TRBJ2-7, and 10 junctional nucleotides match TRBD1. The receptor was isolated from a woman aged 25 to 45 in good health. Sequencing was carried out using naive CD8+ T cells sorted from blood. The cell subset or site label corresponds to: CD45RA+CCR7+. The nucleotides are TGTGCCAGCAGCCGGGACAGGGGAGACGAGCAGTACTTC. This encodes CASSRDRGDEQYF.